The 20 T cell receptor beta chains below all came from one sample that was sequenced in a study of Ad26.COV2.S vaccination and SARS-CoV-2 variants. TCRdb's table, derived via immunoSEQ multiplex PCR, lists solely in-frame clones and lacks some. Altogether 350,000 to 500,000 clones are present, roughly 88% being singletons, with the ten largest covering under 4.5%. Treatment specified: 15 to 20 received Ad26.COV2.S at low or high dose, single or two shots; about 5 received placebo; per-sample allocation not given. Repertoires come from day 63 after the first vaccine or placebo injection. The sequences come from peripheral blood, collected in a trial of Ad26.COV2.S vaccine versus placebo. These receptors were obtained from a person between 18 and 65 years old who received the Ad26.COV2.S COVID-19 vaccine or a placebo.

V and J are TRBV19 and TRBJ1-5; TRBD1 matches at 7 bases. V was pared by 4 bases and J by 2 bases, with 8 bases of the junction left unmatched. The V gene's germline CDR1 is LNHDA and CDR2 SQIVND (reference sequence). The CDR3 sequence is 16 residues long. DNA for the CDR3: TGTGCCAGTAGTAGTGGACAGGTTCTGGGCAATCAGCCCCAGCATTTT. Protein product: CASSSGQVLGNQPQHF.

V usage is TRBV7-9 and J usage is TRBJ2-5; no reliable D call. V dropped 5 bases and J dropped 0 bases, with 13 bases sitting between them. CDR3 length: 15 amino acids. CDR1 SEHNR and CDR2 FQNEAQ come from the germline V gene (reference sequence). CDR3 coding DNA: TGTGCCAGCAGCATCCTGGGATCGTACCAAGAGACCCAGTACTTC. Its protein is CASSILGSYQETQYF.

The CDR3 DNA sequence: TGCGCCAGCAGCCAAGGTGGTTTCGACAGGGGGACAGAGACCCAGTACTTC. It specifies CASSQGGFDRGTETQYF. The chain links TRBV4-1 to TRBJ2-5; 9 nucleotides agree with TRBD1. Germline assignment: CDR1 MGHRA and CDR2 YSYEKL. This CDR3 has 17 residues. J was trimmed by 4 bases and V by 1 base; bases with no gene match: 10.

The rearrangement links TRBV28 to TRBJ2-2; TRBD2 aligns across 7 bases. Germline V gives CDR1 MDHEN, CDR2 SYDVKM. The CDR3 contains 13 residues. The junction had 3 bases not matched to a gene; V was cut back by 6 bases and J by 5 bases. The CDR3 nucleotides are TGTGCCAGCAGGGAAGCGGGGACCGGGGAGCTGTTTTTT. Residues: CASREAGTGELFF.

This clone showed up just once. The J gene is TRBJ1-2, the V gene TRBV14, with 9 bases matching TRBD1. This CDR3 has 19 amino acids. Germline assignment: CDR1 SGHDN and CDR2 FVKESK. Trimming cost V 1 base and J 4 bases; bases outside gene matches: 16. The CDR3 nucleotides are TGTGCCAGCAGCCAAGCATTTACCCAGGGGGGACAGGGCTTCTATGGCTACACCTTC. It is translated as CASSQAFTQGGQGFYGYTF.

The J gene is TRBJ2-3, the V gene TRBV6-5, with D unclear. V dropped 2 bases and J dropped 2 bases, with 11 bases sitting between them. Germline CDR1 and CDR2: MNHEY and SVGAGI. This CDR3 is 15 amino acids long. This CDR3 reads CASSYDRLTTDTQYF. CDR3 coding DNA: TGTGCCAGCAGTTACGATCGGCTTACCACAGATACGCAGTATTTT.

The rearrangement links TRBV28 to TRBJ2-5; D might be TRBD2 (6 bases). V lost 6 bases to trimming and J lost 3 bases, with 23 bases between them. Germline V lookup: CDR1 MDHEN, CDR2 SYDVKM. This CDR3 region has 17 residues. The CDR3 DNA reads as TGTGCCAGCAGAAGGAGAGCGGGCCTGCCAAAAAAAGAGACCCAGTACTTC. It encodes CASRRRAGLPKKETQYF.

As to this clone: The identical CDR3 is also encoded by other nucleotide sequences in the sample. This rearrangement joins TRBV28 to TRBJ2-7; D is uncertain. The germline CDR1 and CDR2 sequences are MDHEN and SYDVKM. The CDR3 spans 13 residues. V shed 2 bases and J shed 1 base, with 6 bases lying between them. CDR3 nucleotide sequence: TGTGCCAGCAGTTTAGTTGATTCCTACGAGCAGTACTTC. It codes for CASSLVDSYEQYF. The whole variable domain, filled in from reference TRBV28 and TRBJ2-7, reads DVKVTQSSRYLVKRTGEKVFLECVQDMDHENMFWYRQDPGLGLRLIYFSYDVKMKEKGDIPEGYSVSREKKERFSLILESASTNQTSMYLCASSLVDSYEQYFGPGTRLTVT.

The gene calls are TRBV28 and TRBJ2-1; D is unresolved. The germline V gene has CDR1 MDHEN and CDR2 SYDVKM. Trimming shortened V by 8 bases and J by 5 bases, and 7 bases separated the two germline ends. The CDR3 is 11 residues long. The CDR3 loop reads CASQADNEQFF. The CDR3 nucleotides are TGTGCCAGCCAAGCCGACAATGAGCAGTTCTTC.

The rearrangement joins TRBV27 to TRBJ2-7; perhaps TRBD2 as D (6 bases). Trimming left V 3 bases short and J 6 bases short, with 6 bases between. This CDR3 is 11 amino acids long. CDR1 and CDR2 from the germline V gene are MNHEY and SMNVEV (reference sequence). CDR3 DNA: TGTGCCAGCAGTTTTAGCGGCGAGCAGTACTTC. Encoded protein: CASSFSGEQYF.

The rearrangement links TRBV6-5 to TRBJ2-7, with no clear D. Trimming took off 0 bases at V and 3 bases at J, with 6 bases between the two ends. The germline V gene has CDR1 MNHEY and CDR2 SVGAGI. There are 13 residues in the CDR3. The CDR3 DNA sequence: TGTGCCAGCAGTTACTCGGCTTTCTACGAGCAGTACTTC. It yields the protein CASSYSAFYEQYF.

This chain connects TRBV7-2 to TRBJ1-6; the D gene is possibly TRBD1 (5 bases). The germline CDR1 and CDR2 sequences are SGHTA and FQGNSA. The CDR3 totals 15 residues. The V end was cut by 5 bases, the J end by 6 bases, with 14 bases between. The CDR3 here is CASSPTGRTNSPLHF. The DNA for the CDR3 is TGTGCCAGCAGCCCGACGGGACGAACTAATTCACCCCTCCACTTT. The full variable domain, with the rest looked up from reference TRBV7-2 and TRBJ1-6, is GAGVSQSPSNKVTEKGKDVELRCDPISGHTALYWYRQSLGQGLEFLIYFQGNSAPDKSGLPSDRFSAERTGGSVSTLTIQRTQQEDSAVYLCASSPTGRTNSPLHFGNGTRLTVT.

On this clone: Compared with germline, one end of the junction differs, possibly owing to a read error. The gene calls are TRBV6-2 or TRBV6-3 and TRBJ2-1, with a weak D call TRBD1 (7 bases). Germline loops: CDR1 MNHEY, CDR2 SVGEGT. The CDR3 loop spans 13 amino acids. The CDR3 is CASSYPTGRSYVF. In nucleotides, the CDR3 is TGTGCCAGCAGTTACCCGACAGGGAGGTCCTACGTCTTC.

The chain employs TRBV24-1 and TRBJ2-1; 8 bases match TRBD2. The J segment lost 2 bases and the V segment lost 3 bases, leaving 8 bases of the junction unmatched. Germline CDR1 reads KGHDR; CDR2 reads SFDVKD. The length of the CDR3 is 17 residues. The CDR3 is CATSDPRAGGAYNEQFF. CDR3 sequence (DNA): TGTGCCACCAGTGATCCCAGGGCGGGAGGTGCCTACAATGAGCAGTTCTTC.

The chain has TRBV7-2 and TRBJ2-2; 13 bases fit TRBD2. The CDR3 contains 18 residues. The J segment lost 5 bases and the V segment lost 0 bases, leaving 6 bases of the junction unmatched. Germline values: CDR1 SGHTA, CDR2 FQGNSA. This CDR3 is CASSLAGLAGLRTGELFF. The CDR3 DNA is TGTGCCAGCAGCTTAGCGGGACTAGCGGGATTGCGTACCGGGGAGCTGTTTTTT.

The V gene is TRBV5-6, the J gene TRBJ2-3, with D perhaps matching TRBD2 (5 bases). Germline V gene lookup returns CDR1 SGHDT and CDR2 YYEEEE. CDR3 length equals 17 residues. Trimming took off 4 bases at V and 2 bases at J, with 20 bases between the two ends. The CDR3 DNA is TGTGCCAGCAGCGCGGGCCGGTGGTATCCCCACACAGATACGCAGTATTTT. Amino acid sequence: CASSAGRWYPHTDTQYF.

The CDR3: CASSPSAREETQYF. The CDR3 bases are TGTGCCAGCTCACCATCGGCCAGGGAAGAGACCCAGTACTTC. The chain has TRBV18 and TRBJ2-5, with a weak D call TRBD1 (5 bases). The CDR3 length is 14 residues. The V gene lost 2 bases and the J gene lost 3 bases, with 10 bases spanning the gap. Germline CDR1 reads KGHSH; CDR2 reads LQKENI.

This clone was detected only once. The chain is built from TRBV28 and TRBJ2-3; 7 positions match TRBD1. The germline V gene has CDR1 MDHEN and CDR2 SYDVKM. CDR3 size: 19 residues. The J segment lost 2 bases and the V segment lost 3 bases, leaving 17 bases of the junction unmatched. The CDR3 loop reads CASSFPGPRTGPATDTQYF. CDR3 coding DNA: TGTGCCAGCAGTTTCCCCGGGCCCCGGACAGGACCAGCCACAGATACGCAGTATTTT.

The V and J genes are TRBV6-5 and TRBJ1-2; D call uncertain. This CDR3 has 13 amino acids. V was shortened by 4 bases and J by 4 bases, with 10 bases between the two germline ends. The germline V gene has CDR1 MNHEY and CDR2 SVGAGI. The CDR3 region has the DNA TGTGCCAGCAGTTTCGGGTCAGCCTATGGCTACACCTTC. Translating it yields CASSFGSAYGYTF.

J is TRBJ2-7 and V is TRBV2; 10 nucleotides match TRBD1. The CDR3 loop spans 15 amino acids. V gave up 6 bases and J gave up 4 bases; unmatched junction bases: 9. Germline V gene data show CDR1 as SNHLY and CDR2 as FYNNEI. DNA for the CDR3: TGTGCCAGCAGGAAAAACCGGGACAGGGGTTACGAGCAGTACTTC. Translation gives CASRKNRDRGYEQYF.